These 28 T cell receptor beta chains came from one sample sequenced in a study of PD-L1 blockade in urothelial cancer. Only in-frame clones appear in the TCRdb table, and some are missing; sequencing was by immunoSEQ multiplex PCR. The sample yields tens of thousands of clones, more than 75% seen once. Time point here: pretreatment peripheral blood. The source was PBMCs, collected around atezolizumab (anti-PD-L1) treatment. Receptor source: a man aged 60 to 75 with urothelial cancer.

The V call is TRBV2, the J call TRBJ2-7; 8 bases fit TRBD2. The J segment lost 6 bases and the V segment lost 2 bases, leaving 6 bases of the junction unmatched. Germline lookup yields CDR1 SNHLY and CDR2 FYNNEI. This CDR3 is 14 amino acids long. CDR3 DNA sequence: TGTGCCAGCAGTGAATTGCACGGGGGGGTCGAGCAGTACTTC. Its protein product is CASSELHGGVEQYF.

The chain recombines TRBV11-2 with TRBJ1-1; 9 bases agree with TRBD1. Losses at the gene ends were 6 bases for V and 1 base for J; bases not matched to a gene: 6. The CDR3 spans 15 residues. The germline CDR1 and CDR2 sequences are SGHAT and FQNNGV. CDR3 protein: CASRLTGGENTEAFF. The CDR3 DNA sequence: TGTGCCAGCAGGTTGACAGGGGGTGAGAACACTGAAGCTTTCTTT.

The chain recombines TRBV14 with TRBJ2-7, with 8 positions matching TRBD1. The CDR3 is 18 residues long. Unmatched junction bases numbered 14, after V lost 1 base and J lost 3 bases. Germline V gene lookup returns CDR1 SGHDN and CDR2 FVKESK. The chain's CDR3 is CASSQGPTGVARFYEQYF. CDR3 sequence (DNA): TGTGCCAGCAGCCAAGGGCCGACAGGGGTGGCGCGCTTCTACGAGCAGTACTTC.

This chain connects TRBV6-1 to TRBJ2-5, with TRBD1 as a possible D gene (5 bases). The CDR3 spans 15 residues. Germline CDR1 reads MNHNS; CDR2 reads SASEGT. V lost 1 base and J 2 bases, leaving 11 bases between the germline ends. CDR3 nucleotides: TGTGCCAGCAGTGAAGGGTGGGGCATTCAAGAGACCCAGTACTTC. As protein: CASSEGWGIQETQYF.

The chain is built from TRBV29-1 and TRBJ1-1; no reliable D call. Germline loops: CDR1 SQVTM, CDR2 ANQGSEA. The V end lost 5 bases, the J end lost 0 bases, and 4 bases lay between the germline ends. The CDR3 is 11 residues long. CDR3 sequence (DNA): TGCAGCGTTCAGTTGAACACTGAAGCTTTCTTT. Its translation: CSVQLNTEAFF.

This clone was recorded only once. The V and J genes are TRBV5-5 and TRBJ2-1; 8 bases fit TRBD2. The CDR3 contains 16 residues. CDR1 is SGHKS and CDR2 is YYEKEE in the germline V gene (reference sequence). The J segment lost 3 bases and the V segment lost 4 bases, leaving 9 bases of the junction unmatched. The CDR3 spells CASSPLSSGNYNEQFF. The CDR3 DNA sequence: TGTGCCAGCAGCCCCCTTAGTAGCGGGAACTACAATGAGCAGTTCTTC.

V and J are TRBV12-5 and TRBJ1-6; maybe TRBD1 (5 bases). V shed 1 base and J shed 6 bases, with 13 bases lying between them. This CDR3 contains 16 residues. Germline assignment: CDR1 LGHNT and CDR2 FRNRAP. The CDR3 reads CASGLDVNQGNSPLHF. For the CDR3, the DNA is TGTGCTAGTGGTTTGGACGTAAACCAGGGTAATTCACCCCTCCACTTT. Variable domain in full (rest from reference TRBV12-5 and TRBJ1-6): DARVTQTPRHKVTEMGQEVTMRCQPILGHNTVFWYRQTMMQGLELLAYFRNRAPLDDSGMPKDRFSAEMPDATLATLKIQPSEPRDSAVYFCASGLDVNQGNSPLHFGNGTRLTVT.

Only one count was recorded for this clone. CDR3 amino acids: CAVGGGTDTQYF. CDR3 sequence (DNA): TGTGCCGTCGGCGGGGGTACAGATACGCAGTATTTT. The chain links TRBV10-3 to TRBJ2-3; 7 bases map to TRBD2. The CDR3 extends over 12 amino acids. Germline lookup yields CDR1 ENHRY and CDR2 SYGVKD. The V gene end was trimmed by 11 bases and the J gene end by 3 bases; junction bases not matched to a gene: 5.

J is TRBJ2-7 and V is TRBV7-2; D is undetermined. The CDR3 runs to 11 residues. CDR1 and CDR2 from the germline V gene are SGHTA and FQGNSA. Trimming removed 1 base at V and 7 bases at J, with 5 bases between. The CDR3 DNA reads TGTGCCAGCAGCTTAGGCGTGGAGCAGTACTTC. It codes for CASSLGVEQYF.

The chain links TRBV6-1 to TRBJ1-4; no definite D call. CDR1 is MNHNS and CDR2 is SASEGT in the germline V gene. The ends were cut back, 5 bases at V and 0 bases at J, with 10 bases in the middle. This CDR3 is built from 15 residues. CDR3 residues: CASSPPGATNEKLFF. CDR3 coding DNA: TGTGCCAGCAGTCCCCCCGGGGCAACTAATGAAAAACTGTTTTTT.

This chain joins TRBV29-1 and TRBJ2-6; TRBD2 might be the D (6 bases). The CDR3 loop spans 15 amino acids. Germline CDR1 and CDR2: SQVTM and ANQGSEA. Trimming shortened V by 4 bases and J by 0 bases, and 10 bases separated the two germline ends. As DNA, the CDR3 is TGCAGCGTTGGCGGGGACCTCTCTGGGGCCAACGTCCTGACTTTC. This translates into CSVGGDLSGANVLTF.

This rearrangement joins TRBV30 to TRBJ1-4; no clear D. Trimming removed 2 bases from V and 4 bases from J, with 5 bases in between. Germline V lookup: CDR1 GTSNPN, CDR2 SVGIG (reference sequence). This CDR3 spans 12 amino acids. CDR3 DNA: TGTGCCTGGAGTCCCCTTAATGAAAAACTGTTTTTT. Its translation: CAWSPLNEKLFF.

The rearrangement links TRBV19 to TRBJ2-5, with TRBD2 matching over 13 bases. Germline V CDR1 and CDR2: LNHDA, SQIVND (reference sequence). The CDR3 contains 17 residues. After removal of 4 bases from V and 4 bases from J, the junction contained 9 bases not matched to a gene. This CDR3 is CASSKGLAGYFGETQYF. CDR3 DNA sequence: TGTGCCAGTAGTAAGGGACTAGCGGGGTACTTCGGAGAGACCCAGTACTTC.

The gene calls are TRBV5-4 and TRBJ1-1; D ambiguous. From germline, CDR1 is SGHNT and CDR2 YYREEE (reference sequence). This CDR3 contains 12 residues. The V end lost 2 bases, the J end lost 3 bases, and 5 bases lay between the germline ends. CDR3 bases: TGTGCCAGCAGCTTTTCCTACACTGAAGCTTTCTTT. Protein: CASSFSYTEAFF.

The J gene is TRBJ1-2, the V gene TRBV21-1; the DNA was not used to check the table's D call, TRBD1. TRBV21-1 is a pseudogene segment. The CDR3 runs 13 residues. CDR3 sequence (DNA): TGTGCCAGCAGCAAACACACGAACTATGGCTACACCTTC. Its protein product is CASSKHTNYGYTF.

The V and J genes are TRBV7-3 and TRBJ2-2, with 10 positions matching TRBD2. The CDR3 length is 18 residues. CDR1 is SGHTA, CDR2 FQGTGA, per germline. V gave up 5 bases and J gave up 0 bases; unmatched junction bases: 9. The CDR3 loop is CASSAISGGFANTGELFF. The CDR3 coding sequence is TGTGCCAGCAGCGCGATTAGCGGGGGGTTCGCGAACACCGGGGAGCTGTTTTTT. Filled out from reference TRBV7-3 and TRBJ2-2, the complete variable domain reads GAGVSQTPSNKVTEKGKYVELRCDPISGHTALYWYRQSLGQGPEFLIYFQGTGAADDSGLPNDRFFAVRPEGSVSTLKIQRTERGDSAVYLCASSAISGGFANTGELFFGEGSRLTVL.

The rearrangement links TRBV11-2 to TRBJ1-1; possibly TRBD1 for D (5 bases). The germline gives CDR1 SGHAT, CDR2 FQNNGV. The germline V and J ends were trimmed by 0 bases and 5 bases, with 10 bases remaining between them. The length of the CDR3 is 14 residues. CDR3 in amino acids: CASSLDFRGTEAFF. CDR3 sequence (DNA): TGTGCCAGCAGCTTAGATTTCCGGGGGACTGAAGCTTTCTTT.

CDR3 loop: CASSRDRTNSPLHF. In DNA form, the CDR3 reads TGCGCCAGCAGCCGGGACAGAACTAATTCACCCCTCCACTTT. The rearrangement links TRBV5-1 to TRBJ1-6; 7 nucleotides align to TRBD1. Trimming took 4 bases from V and 6 from J; bases not matched to a gene: 4. Germline values: CDR1 SGHRS, CDR2 YFSETQ. The CDR3 runs to 14 residues.

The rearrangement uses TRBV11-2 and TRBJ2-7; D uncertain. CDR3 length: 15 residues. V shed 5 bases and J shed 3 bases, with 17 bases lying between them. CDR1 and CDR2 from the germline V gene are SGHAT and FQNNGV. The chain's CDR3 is CASSPSVTHRYEQYF. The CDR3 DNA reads TGTGCCAGCAGCCCCTCCGTGACACACCGCTACGAGCAGTACTTC.

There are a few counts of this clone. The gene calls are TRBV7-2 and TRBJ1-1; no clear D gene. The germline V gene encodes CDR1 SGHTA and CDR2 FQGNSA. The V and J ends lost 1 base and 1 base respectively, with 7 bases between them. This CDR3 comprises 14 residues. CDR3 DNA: TGTGCCAGCAGCTTAGTAGCGGGGAACACTGAAGCTTTCTTT. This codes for CASSLVAGNTEAFF.

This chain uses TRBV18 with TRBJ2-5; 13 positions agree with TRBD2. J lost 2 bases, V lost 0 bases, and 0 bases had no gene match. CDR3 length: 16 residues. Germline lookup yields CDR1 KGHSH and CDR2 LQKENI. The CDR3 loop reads CASSPPGLAGQETQYF. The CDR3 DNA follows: TGTGCCAGCTCACCACCGGGACTAGCGGGGCAAGAGACCCAGTACTTC.

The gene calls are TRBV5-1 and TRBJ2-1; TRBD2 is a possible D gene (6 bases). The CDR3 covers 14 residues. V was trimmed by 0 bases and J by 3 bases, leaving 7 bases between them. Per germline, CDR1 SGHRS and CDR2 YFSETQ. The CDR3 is CASSLGRGYNEQFF. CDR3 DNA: TGCGCCAGCAGCTTGGGGCGGGGCTACAATGAGCAGTTCTTC.

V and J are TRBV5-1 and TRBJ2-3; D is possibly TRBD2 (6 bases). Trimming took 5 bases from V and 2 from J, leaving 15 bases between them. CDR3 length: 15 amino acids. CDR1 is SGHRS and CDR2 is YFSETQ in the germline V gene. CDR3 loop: CASRGGLVTTDTQYF. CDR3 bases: TGCGCCAGCAGGGGGGGACTCGTTACCACAGATACGCAGTATTTT.

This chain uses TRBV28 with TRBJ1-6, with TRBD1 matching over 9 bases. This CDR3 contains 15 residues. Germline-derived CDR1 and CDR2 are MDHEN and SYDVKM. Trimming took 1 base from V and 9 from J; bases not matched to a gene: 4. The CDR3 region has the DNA TGTGCCAGCAGTTTATTGGGACAGGGTGGTTCACCCCTCCACTTT. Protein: CASSLLGQGGSPLHF.

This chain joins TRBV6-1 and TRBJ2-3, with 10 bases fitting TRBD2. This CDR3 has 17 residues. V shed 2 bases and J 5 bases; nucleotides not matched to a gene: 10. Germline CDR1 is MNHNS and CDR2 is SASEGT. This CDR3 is CASSESVTSGVGDTQYF. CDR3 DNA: TGTGCCAGCAGTGAATCGGTTACTAGCGGGGTGGGAGATACGCAGTATTTT.

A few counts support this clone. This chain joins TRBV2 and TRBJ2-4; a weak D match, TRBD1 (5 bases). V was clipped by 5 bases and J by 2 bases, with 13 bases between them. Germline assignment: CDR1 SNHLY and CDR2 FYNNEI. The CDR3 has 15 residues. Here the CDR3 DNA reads TGTGCCAGCAGTTCCGACAGTACAACCAAAAACATTCAGTACTTC. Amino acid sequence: CASSSDSTTKNIQYF.

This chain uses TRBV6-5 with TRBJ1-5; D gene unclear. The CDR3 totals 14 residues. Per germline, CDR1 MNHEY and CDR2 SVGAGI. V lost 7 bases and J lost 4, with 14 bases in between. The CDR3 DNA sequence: TGTGCCAGCACCTCGTCCAGGCCAAATCAGCCCCAGCATTTT. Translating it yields CASTSSRPNQPQHF.

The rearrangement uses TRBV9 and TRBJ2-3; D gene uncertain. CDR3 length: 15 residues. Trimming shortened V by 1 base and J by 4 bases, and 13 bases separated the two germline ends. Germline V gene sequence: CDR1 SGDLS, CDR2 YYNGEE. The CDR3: CASSVLFHSSDTQYF. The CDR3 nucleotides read TGTGCCAGCAGCGTACTGTTTCACTCTTCAGATACGCAGTATTTT. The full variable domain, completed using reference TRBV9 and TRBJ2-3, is DSGVTQTPKHLITATGQRVTLRCSPRSGDLSVYWYQQSLDQGLQFLIQYYNGEERAKGNILERFSAQQFPDLHSELNLSSLELGDSALYFCASSVLFHSSDTQYFGPGTRLTVL.